This T cell receptor beta chain was identified in a study of blood T cell repertoires in COVID-19. This study enrolled people aged about 18 to 100 from about two dozen US geographic areas. Between the trimmed V and J ends, which lost 1 base and 7 bases, there was a span of 15 bases. This CDR3 has 15 residues. Germline V lookup: CDR1 SGHTA, CDR2 FQGNSA. Original analysis: Using reference gene primer amplification, nucleated cell counts were estimated. Method: immunoSEQ multiplex PCR; TCRdb's copy keeps in-frame clones and lacks some. V and J calls and clone size are those listed in that table; D and trimming were worked out from the DNA. The sample records a few hundred thousand clones, around nine tenths being singletons.

The origin of this receptor is a woman aged 18-30 years who had been exposed to COVID-19. The sample was PBMCs or T cells enriched from blood (not recorded which). The chain links TRBV7-2 to TRBJ2-3; possibly TRBD1 for D (5 bases). As DNA, the CDR3 is TGTGCCAGCAGCTTAGGGCAGGGTGGGCATAATACGCAGTATTTT. Its translation is CASSLGQGGHNTQYF.